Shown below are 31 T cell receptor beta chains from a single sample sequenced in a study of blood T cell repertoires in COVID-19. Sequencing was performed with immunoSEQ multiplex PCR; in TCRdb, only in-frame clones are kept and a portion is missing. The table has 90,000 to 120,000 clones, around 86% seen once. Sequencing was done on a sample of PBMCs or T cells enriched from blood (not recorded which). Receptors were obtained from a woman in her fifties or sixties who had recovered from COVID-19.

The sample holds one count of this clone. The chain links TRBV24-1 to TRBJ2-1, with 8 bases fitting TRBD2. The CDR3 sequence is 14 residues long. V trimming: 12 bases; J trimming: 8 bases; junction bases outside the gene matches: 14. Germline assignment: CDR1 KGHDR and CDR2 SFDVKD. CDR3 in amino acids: CAAHREGRLDEQFF. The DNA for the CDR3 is TGTGCCGCCCATCGGGAGGGCCGCTTGGATGAGCAGTTCTTC.

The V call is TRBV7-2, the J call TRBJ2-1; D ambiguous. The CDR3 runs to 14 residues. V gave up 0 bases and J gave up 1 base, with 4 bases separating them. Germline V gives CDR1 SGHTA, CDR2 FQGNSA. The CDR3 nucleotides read TGTGCCAGCAGCTTAGCATCGTCCTACAATGAGCAGTTCTTC. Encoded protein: CASSLASSYNEQFF.

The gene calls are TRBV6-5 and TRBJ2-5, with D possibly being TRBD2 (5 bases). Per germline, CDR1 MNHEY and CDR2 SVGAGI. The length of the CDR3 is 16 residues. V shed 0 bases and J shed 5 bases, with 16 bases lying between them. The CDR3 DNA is TGTGCCAGCAGTTACTCAAGAGGGTTTGGCGGGGAGACCCAGTACTTC. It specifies CASSYSRGFGGETQYF.

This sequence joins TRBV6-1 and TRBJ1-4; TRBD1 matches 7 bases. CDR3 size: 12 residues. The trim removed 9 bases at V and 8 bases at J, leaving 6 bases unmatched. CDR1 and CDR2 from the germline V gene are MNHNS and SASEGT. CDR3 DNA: TGTGCCAGTGAGACAGGGTACGAAAAACTGTTTTTT. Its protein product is CASETGYEKLFF.

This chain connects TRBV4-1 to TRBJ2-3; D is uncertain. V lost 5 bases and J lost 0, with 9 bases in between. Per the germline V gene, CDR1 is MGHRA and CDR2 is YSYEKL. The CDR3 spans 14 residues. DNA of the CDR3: TGCGCCAGCAGCGCGGCGTCAAGCACAGATACGCAGTATTTT. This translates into CASSAASSTDTQYF.

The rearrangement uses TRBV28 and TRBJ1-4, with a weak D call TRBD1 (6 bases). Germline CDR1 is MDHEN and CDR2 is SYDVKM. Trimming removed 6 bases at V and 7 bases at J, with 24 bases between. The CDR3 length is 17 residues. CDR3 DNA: TGTGCCAGCAGGACTGAGAGGCTGACAGGAGGCGGTGAAAAACTGTTTTTT. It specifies CASRTERLTGGGEKLFF.

Here the CDR3 reads CASTRTGSVDTQYF. CDR3 nucleotides: TGTGCCAGCACCCGGACTGGATCAGTGGATACGCAGTATTTT. The rearrangement joins TRBV6-5 to TRBJ2-3; a weak D match, TRBD2 (5 bases). This CDR3 contains 14 residues. The germline V gene encodes CDR1 MNHEY and CDR2 SVGAGI. V lost 7 bases, J lost 6 bases, and 17 bases lay in between.

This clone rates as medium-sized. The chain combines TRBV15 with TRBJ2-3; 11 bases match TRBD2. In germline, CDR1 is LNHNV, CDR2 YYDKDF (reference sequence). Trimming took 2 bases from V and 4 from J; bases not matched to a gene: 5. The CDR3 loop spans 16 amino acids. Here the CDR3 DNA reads TGTGCCACCAGCAGAACTAGCGGGAGTCCCCCAGATACGCAGTATTTT. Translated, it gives CATSRTSGSPPDTQYF.

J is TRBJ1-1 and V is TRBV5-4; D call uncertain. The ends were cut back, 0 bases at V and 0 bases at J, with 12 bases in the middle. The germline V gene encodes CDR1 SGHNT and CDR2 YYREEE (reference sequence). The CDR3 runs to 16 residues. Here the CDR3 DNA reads TGTGCCAGCAGCTTGGGGCAGGCCAGCATGAACACTGAAGCTTTCTTT. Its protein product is CASSLGQASMNTEAFF.

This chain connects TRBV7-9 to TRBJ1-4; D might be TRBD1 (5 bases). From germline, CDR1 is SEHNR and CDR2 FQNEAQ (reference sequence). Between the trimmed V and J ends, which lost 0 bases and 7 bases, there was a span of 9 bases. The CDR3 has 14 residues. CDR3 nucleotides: TGTGCCAGCAGCTTAGCAGGGGCCGTTGAAAAACTGTTTTTT. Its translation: CASSLAGAVEKLFF.

The CDR3 nucleotides read TGCGCCAGCAGCTTGGCGGCGGGGTACACCGGGGAGCTGTTTTTT. Amino acid sequence: CASSLAAGYTGELFF. The rearrangement uses TRBV5-1 and TRBJ2-2; weak D call: TRBD2 (6 bases). The CDR3 runs 15 residues. The V and J ends lost 0 bases and 3 bases respectively, with 9 bases between them. From germline, CDR1 is SGHRS and CDR2 YFSETQ.

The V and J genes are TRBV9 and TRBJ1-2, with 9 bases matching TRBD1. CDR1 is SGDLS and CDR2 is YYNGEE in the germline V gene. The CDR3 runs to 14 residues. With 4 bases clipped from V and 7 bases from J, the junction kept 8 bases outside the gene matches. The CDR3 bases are TGTGCCAGCAGCCCAAGGACAGGGGTCGGTGGCTACACCTTC. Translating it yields CASSPRTGVGGYTF.

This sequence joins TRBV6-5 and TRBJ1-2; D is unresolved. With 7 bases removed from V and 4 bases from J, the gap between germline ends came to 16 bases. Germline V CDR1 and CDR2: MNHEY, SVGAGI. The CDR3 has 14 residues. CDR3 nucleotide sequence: TGTGCCAGCATGTCCGGGGAGAATGGCTATGGCTACACCTTC. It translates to CASMSGENGYGYTF.

CDR3 loop: CASSLTGKDEQFF. The CDR3 DNA follows: TGTGCCAGCAGTCTAACAGGGAAGGATGAGCAGTTCTTC. V usage is TRBV6-5 and J usage is TRBJ2-1; a weak D match, TRBD1 (6 bases). The germline V and J ends were trimmed by 5 bases and 8 bases, with 13 bases remaining between them. The CDR3 has 13 residues. Germline-derived CDR1 and CDR2 are MNHEY and SVGAGI.

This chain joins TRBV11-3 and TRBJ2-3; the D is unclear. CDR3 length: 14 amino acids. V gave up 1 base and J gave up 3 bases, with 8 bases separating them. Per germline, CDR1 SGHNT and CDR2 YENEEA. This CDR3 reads CASSLGATTDTQYF. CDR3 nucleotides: TGTGCCAGCAGCTTAGGGGCAACTACAGATACGCAGTATTTT.

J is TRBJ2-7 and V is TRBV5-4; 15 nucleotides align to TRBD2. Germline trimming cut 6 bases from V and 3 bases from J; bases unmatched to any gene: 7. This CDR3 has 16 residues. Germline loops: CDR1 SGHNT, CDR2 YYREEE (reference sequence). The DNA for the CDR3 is TGTGCCAGCACGGCCGGGACTAGCGGGGGGCTCTACGAGCAGTACTTC. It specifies CASTAGTSGGLYEQYF.

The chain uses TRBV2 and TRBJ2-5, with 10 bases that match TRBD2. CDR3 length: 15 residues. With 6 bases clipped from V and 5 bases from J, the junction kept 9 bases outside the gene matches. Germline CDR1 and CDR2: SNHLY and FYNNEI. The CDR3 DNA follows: TGTGCCAGCAGCGCCTGGACTAGCGGAGGGGAGACCCAGTACTTC. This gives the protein CASSAWTSGGETQYF.

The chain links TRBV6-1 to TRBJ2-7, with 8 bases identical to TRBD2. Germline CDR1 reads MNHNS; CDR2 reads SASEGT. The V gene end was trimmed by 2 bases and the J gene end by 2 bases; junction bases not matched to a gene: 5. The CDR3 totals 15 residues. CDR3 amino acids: CASSEYPGGPYEQYF. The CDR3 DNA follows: TGTGCCAGCAGTGAATATCCGGGAGGGCCCTACGAGCAGTACTTC.

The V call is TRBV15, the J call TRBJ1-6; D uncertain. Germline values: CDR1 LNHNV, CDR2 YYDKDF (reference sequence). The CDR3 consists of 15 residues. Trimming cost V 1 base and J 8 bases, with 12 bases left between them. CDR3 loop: CATSRVAGGDSPLHF. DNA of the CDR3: TGTGCCACCAGCAGAGTAGCGGGTGGGGATTCACCCCTCCACTTT.

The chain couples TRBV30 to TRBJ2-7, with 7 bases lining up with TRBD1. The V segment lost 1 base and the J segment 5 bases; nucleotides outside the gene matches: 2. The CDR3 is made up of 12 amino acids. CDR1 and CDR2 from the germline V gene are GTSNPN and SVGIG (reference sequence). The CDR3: CAWSDRGHEQYF. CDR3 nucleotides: TGTGCCTGGAGTGACAGGGGCCACGAGCAGTACTTC.

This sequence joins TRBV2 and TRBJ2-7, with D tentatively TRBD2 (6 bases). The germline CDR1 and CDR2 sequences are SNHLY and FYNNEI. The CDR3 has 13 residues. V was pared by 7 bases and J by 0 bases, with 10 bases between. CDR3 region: CASIADSSYEQYF. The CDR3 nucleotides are TGTGCCAGCATAGCGGATAGCTCCTACGAGCAGTACTTC.

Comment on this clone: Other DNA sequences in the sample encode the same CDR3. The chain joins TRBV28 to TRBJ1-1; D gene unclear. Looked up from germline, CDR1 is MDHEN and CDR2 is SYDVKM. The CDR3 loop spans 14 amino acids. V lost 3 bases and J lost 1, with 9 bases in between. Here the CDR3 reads CASSLPGRNTEAFF. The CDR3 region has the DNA TGTGCCAGCAGTTTGCCAGGTCGGAACACTGAAGCTTTCTTT.

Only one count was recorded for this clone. The CDR3 nucleotides are TGTGCCAGCAGCTTAAGTCAGGTCCAAGAGACCCAGTACTTC. Protein sequence: CASSLSQVQETQYF. The chain is built from TRBV5-4 and TRBJ2-5; no definite D call. Trimming took 2 bases from V and 1 from J, leaving 9 bases between them. The germline CDR1 and CDR2 sequences are SGHNT and YYREEE (reference sequence). The CDR3 spans 14 residues.

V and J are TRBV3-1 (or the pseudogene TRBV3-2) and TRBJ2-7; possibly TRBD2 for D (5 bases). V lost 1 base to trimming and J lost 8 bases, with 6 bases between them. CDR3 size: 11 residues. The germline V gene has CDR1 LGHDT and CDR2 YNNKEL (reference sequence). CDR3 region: CASSQAGKQYF. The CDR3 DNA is TGTGCCAGCAGCCAAGCGGGGAAGCAGTACTTC.

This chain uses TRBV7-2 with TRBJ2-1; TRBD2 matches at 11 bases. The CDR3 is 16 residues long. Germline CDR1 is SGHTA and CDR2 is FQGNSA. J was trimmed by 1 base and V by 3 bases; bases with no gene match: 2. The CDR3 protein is CASSLTSGISYNEQFF. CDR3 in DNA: TGTGCCAGCAGCTTGACTAGCGGGATTTCCTACAATGAGCAGTTCTTC. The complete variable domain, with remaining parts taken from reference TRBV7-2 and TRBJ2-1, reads GAGVSQSPSNKVTEKGKDVELRCDPISGHTALYWYRQSLGQGLEFLIYFQGNSAPDKSGLPSDRFSAERTGGSVSTLTIQRTQQEDSAVYLCASSLTSGISYNEQFFGPGTRLTVL.

The CDR3 loop reads CASSWTGFQPQHF. As DNA, the CDR3 is TGTGCCAGCAGTTGGACAGGATTTCAGCCCCAGCATTTT. The chain joins TRBV12-3 or TRBV12-4 to TRBJ1-5, with 7 bases matching TRBD1. The CDR3 runs to 13 residues. The J segment lost 6 bases and the V segment lost 4 bases, leaving 3 bases of the junction unmatched.

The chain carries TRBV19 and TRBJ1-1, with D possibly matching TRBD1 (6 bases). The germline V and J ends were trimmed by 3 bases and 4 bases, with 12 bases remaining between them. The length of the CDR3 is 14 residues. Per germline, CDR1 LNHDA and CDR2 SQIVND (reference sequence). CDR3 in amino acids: CASSIRRGGTEAFF. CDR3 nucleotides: TGTGCCAGTAGTATCCGACGAGGGGGCACTGAAGCTTTCTTT.

The CDR3, as DNA: TGTGCCAGCAGTTTAGGGACAGGAAATCAGCCCCAGCATTTT. This codes for CASSLGTGNQPQHF. This chain joins TRBV27 and TRBJ1-5; 8 nucleotides align to TRBD1. J was trimmed by 4 bases and V by 2 bases; bases with no gene match: 1. The CDR3 sequence is 14 residues long. Germline assignment: CDR1 MNHEY and CDR2 SMNVEV (reference sequence).

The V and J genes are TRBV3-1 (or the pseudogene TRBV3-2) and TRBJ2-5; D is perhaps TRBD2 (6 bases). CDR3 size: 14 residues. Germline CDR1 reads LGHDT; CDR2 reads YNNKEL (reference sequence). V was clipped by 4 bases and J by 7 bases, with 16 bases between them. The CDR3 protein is CASSPLGGPGTQYF. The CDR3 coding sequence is TGTGCCAGCAGCCCCCTCGGGGGTCCGGGGACCCAGTACTTC.

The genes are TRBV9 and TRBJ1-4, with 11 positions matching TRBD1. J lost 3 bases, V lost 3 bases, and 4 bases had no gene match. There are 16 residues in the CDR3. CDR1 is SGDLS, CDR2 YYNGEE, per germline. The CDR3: CASSARDRGANEKLFF. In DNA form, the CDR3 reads TGTGCCAGCAGCGCCCGGGACAGGGGGGCTAATGAAAAACTGTTTTTT.

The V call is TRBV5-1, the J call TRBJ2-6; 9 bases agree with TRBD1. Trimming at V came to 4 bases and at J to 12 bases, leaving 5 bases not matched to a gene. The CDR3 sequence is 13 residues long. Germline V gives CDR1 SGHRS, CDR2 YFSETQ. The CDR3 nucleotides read TGCGCCAGCAGCCAGGGACAGGGCACCGTCCTGACTTTC. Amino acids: CASSQGQGTVLTF.